This is a list of T cell receptor beta chains from one sample in a study of tissue T cells after allogeneic stem cell transplantation. Repertoires were generated with immunoSEQ multiplex PCR, while TCRdb's copy carries only in-frame clones and drops some. The profile shows several thousand clones, around 80% of them singletons. The starting material was esophageal tissue, obtained at autopsy. These receptors all come from a male patient aged 60 or over with steroid-refractory graft-versus-host disease after an allogeneic stem cell transplant. The graft donor may have contributed some T cells. The CDR3 runs from the conserved cysteine through the conserved F or W. The D gene is left open where the match is weak. Expanded clones are given a class, and other clones once, few, many or no size at all.

D gene	clone size	V gene	J gene	CDR3 DNA	CDR3 protein
-	-	TRBV11-2	TRBJ2-5	TGTGCCAGCAGCACACAAGAGACCCAGTACTTC	CASSTQETQYF
-	-	TRBV19	TRBJ2-7	TGTGCCAGTAGTATCGGCGGCAGGTTGGTCCTCGAGCAGTACTTC	CASSIGGRLVLEQYF
TRBD1	-	TRBV19	TRBJ1-2	TGTGCCAGTAGTACCCCGGGACAGGCCCCATCTAACTATGGCTACACCTTC	CASSTPGQAPSNYGYTF
-	-	TRBV5-1	TRBJ2-7	TGCGCCAGCAGCTTGGTAGGCAGGGCGTACGAGCAGTACTTC	CASSLVGRAYEQYF
-	-	TRBV21-1	TRBJ2-6	TGTGCCAGCAAGGGGACAGGGTGCGGGGCCAACGTCCTGACTTTC	CASKGTGCGANVLTF
TRBD1	large	TRBV28	TRBJ2-3	TGTGCCAGCAGTGGGACAGGGGGCACAGATACGCAGTATTTT	CASSGTGGTDTQYF
-	-	TRBV9	TRBJ1-1	TGTGCCAGCAGCGTATGGGGCGAGAACACTGAAGCTTTCTTT	CASSVWGENTEAFF
-	-	TRBV5-1	TRBJ1-4	TGCGCCAGCAGCGCCAGGGGCACTAATGAAAAACTGTTTTTT	CASSARGTNEKLFF
TRBD1	-	TRBV7-2	TRBJ1-1	TGTGCCAGCAGCCTGGCCGGGACAGTGAACACTGAAGCTTTCTTT	CASSLAGTVNTEAFF
-	-	TRBV9	TRBJ2-1	TGTGCCAGCAGCGTATCTCCAAGAAATGAGCAGTTCTTC	CASSVSPRNEQFF
TRBD1	-	TRBV6-5	TRBJ2-7	TGTGCCAGCAGTTACTCGGGACAGGGTTCAAACGAGCAGTACTTC	CASSYSGQGSNEQYF
TRBD1	-	TRBV5-1	TRBJ1-6	TGCGCCAGCAGCTTGGAAGGCAGGGGGCGTTGGTCCTATAATTCACCCCTCCACTTT	CASSLEGRGRWSYNSPLHF
TRBD2	-	TRBV29-1	TRBJ2-7	TGCAGCGTTGTGGGAGGGCATGATTTCTACGAGCAGTACTTC	CSVVGGHDFYEQYF
-	once	TRBV5-6	TRBJ1-1	TGTGCCAGCAGCTTGGACAGGAACACTGAAGCTTTCTTT	CASSLDRNTEAFF
-	-	TRBV7-8	TRBJ1-2	TGTGCCAGCAGCTTAGGCCGACAGGTCCACGGGGCTAGTTATGGCTACACCTTC	CASSLGRQVHGASYGYTF
-	-	TRBV6-2/TRBV6-3	TRBJ1-1	TGTGCCAGCAGCCCCGGACAGATCCGGGGGGCTTTCTTT	CASSPGQIRGAFF
-	-	TRBV7-2	TRBJ1-4	TGTGCCAGCACCCTAGGGGGGTCGGATGAAAAACTGTTTTTT	CASTLGGSDEKLFF
-	-	TRBV30	TRBJ1-4	TGTGCCTGGAGCGAAAATGGAAAACTGTTTTTT	CAWSENGKLFF
-	-	TRBV30	TRBJ1-6	TGTGCCTGGGAAAGGCCGGGGGGGGCCTCCTATAATTCACCCCTCCACTTT	CAWERPGGASYNSPLHF
-	-	TRBV6-2/TRBV6-3	TRBJ1-1	TGTGCCAGCAGTTACTCGGGGGGCACTGAAGCTTTCTTT	CASSYSGGTEAFF
TRBD2	-	TRBV5-6	TRBJ2-7	TGTGCCAGCAGCATCAGCGGGGCCACCTACGAGCAGTACTTC	CASSISGATYEQYF
-	-	TRBV6-2/TRBV6-3	TRBJ2-7	TGTGCCAGCAGTTTTTCGGGCGGCTACGAGCAGTACTTC	CASSFSGGYEQYF
-	-	TRBV6-6	TRBJ1-1	TGTGCCAGCAACACTTACAGGGCTGGTGAAGCTTTCTTT	CASNTYRAGEAFF
-	-	TRBV6-5	TRBJ1-5	TGTGCCAGCAGTTACTACAGGTCTGGTCAGCCCCAGCATTTT	CASSYYRSGQPQHF
TRBD1	large	TRBV24-1	TRBJ1-2	TGTGCCACCAGTGATCCCGGGACAGGAGCCGGCTACACCTTC	CATSDPGTGAGYTF
-	once	TRBV28	TRBJ1-4	TGTGCCGTCCGGGACCGCTCAACTAATGAAAAACTGTTTTTT	CAVRDRSTNEKLFF
TRBD1	-	TRBV30	TRBJ1-4	TGTGCCTGGGAGCGGGGACAGGGGGCAAATACTAATGAAAAACTGTTTTTT	CAWERGQGANTNEKLFF
-	-	TRBV12-3/TRBV12-4	TRBJ2-7	TGTGCCAGCAGTTCACAGGGATACGAGCAGTACTTC	CASSSQGYEQYF
TRBD1	-	TRBV18	TRBJ1-2	TGTGCCAGCACGACGACAGGGACCGTTGGCTACACCTTC	CASTTTGTVGYTF
-	-	TRBV2	TRBJ1-5	TGTGCCAGCAGTGGGCAGGGAGTTCAGCCCCAGCATTTT	CASSGQGVQPQHF
TRBD2	once	TRBV4-1	TRBJ2-7	TGCGCCAGCAGCCAAGTGGTTGGCGGGGGGGCGATCGACGAGCAGTACTTC	CASSQVVGGGAIDEQYF
-	-	TRBV28	TRBJ1-4	TGTGCCAGCAGTCCCCAGGGGCCTGGGGAAAAACTGTTTTTT	CASSPQGPGEKLFF
TRBD1	-	TRBV7-8	TRBJ2-7	TGTGCCAGCAGCCGGGACAGGGTCAAGGGCTACGAGCAGTACTTC	CASSRDRVKGYEQYF
-	-	TRBV10-3	TRBJ1-1	TGTGCCATCAGTGAGGACAAGAACACTGAAGCTTTCTTT	CAISEDKNTEAFF
-	-	TRBV3-1/TRBV3-2	TRBJ1-2	TGTGCCAGCAGCCAAGTAGGTCTAGGTTTGCGTGGCTACACCTTC	CASSQVGLGLRGYTF
TRBD2	large	TRBV7-9	TRBJ2-3	TGTGCCAGCAGCTTATCACTAGCGGGGGGTACCACAGATACGCAGTATTTT	CASSLSLAGGTTDTQYF
-	-	TRBV27	TRBJ2-7	TGTGCCAGCAGCCGATCGAGGGCCTACGAGCAGTACTTC	CASSRSRAYEQYF
-	-	TRBV5-1	TRBJ2-6	TGCGCCAGCAGCCTGAGTAGCTCTGGGGCCAACGTCCTGACTTTC	CASSLSSSGANVLTF
TRBD2	-	TRBV6-5	TRBJ2-5	TGTGCCAGCAGTTACTCGGCCCTGGGACTAGCAGAGACCCAGTACTTC	CASSYSALGLAETQYF
-	-	TRBV4-1	TRBJ1-4	TGCGCCAGCAGCCGCGGTCCAAATTATCCTAATGAAAAACTGTTTTTT	CASSRGPNYPNEKLFF
TRBD2	once	TRBV11-2	TRBJ2-1	TGTGCCAGCAGCGCTAGGGAGGGGAGGCCCTACAATGAGCAGTTCTTC	CASSAREGRPYNEQFF
TRBD1	-	TRBV11-2	TRBJ1-2	TGTGCCAGCAGCTCGAGGACAGGGGGCGCTAACTATGGCTACACCTTC	CASSSRTGGANYGYTF
-	-	TRBV28	TRBJ1-2	TGTGCCAGCAGTTTATCCGGGGTAGGCTATGGCTACACCTTC	CASSLSGVGYGYTF
-	-	TRBV6-5	TRBJ1-2	TGTGCCAGCAGTTACTCAAGGTTGGAGAACTATGGCTACACCTTC	CASSYSRLENYGYTF
TRBD1	-	TRBV5-8	TRBJ1-3	TGTGCCAGCAGCATTCCGGGACAGGGTTTCTCTGGAAACACCATATATTTT	CASSIPGQGFSGNTIYF
-	-	TRBV7-9	TRBJ1-4	TGTGCCAGCGGACCATCAACTAATGAAAAACTGTTTTTT	CASGPSTNEKLFF
-	-	TRBV20-1	TRBJ1-2	TGCAGTGCTAGTTCATTGGGGCGAGGCTACACCTTC	CSASSLGRGYTF
-	-	TRBV2	TRBJ1-1	TGTGCCAGCAGTGAAAGGGGGGTGGCTGAAGCTTTCTTT	CASSERGVAEAFF